This TCR beta chain is drawn from a study of technical replicates of blood from a handful of donors. J gave up 5 bases and V 0 bases, and 6 bases lay outside the gene matches. Germline V gives CDR1 SGHVS, CDR2 FNYEAQ. The CDR3 is 15 residues long. Sequencing was performed with immunoSEQ multiplex PCR; in TCRdb, only in-frame clones are kept and a portion is missing. The sample has about 68,000 clones; 95% to 97% are singletons. The sample taken for sequencing was T cells isolated from PBMCs. The chain couples TRBV7-6 to TRBJ2-7; 8 positions agree with TRBD1. The TCR comes from a human donor in good health. CDR3 amino acids: CASSLAGTGPHEQYF. Written as DNA, the CDR3 is TGTGCCAGCAGCTTAGCAGGGACAGGACCCCACGAGCAGTACTTC.